The clone carrying this T cell receptor (beta chain) has just a few counts. Its antigen remains unidentified. These data belong to a study of blood T cells in healthy people across ages. Study results and limitations: Fewer expanded clones and more diversity marked long-lived versus aged donors.

A J-beta primer mix and a sample-barcoded 5' primer were used in a second PCR of roughly 6 to 11 cycles. Every cDNA molecule carried a tag from a template-switch adaptor bearing 12 random nucleotides. TCRdb called the 5' RACE reads again in MiXCR, with one record for every CDR3 protein. The table has about 1.1 million distinct CDR3 sequences, roughly two fifths seen once. The germline CDR1 and CDR2 sequences are SGHRS and YFSETQ. Trimming shortened V by 0 bases and J by 1 base, and 8 bases separated the two germline ends. This CDR3 comprises 15 residues. J is TRBJ1-5 and V is TRBV5-1; a possible D gene is TRBD1 (5 bases). The clonotype was recovered from a man aged 18 to 30 in good health. Sequencing was carried out using blood. The CDR3 nucleotides are TGCGCCAGCAGCTTGGGGGGGAAGAGCAATCAGCCCCAGCATTTT. Translation: CASSLGGKSNQPQHF.